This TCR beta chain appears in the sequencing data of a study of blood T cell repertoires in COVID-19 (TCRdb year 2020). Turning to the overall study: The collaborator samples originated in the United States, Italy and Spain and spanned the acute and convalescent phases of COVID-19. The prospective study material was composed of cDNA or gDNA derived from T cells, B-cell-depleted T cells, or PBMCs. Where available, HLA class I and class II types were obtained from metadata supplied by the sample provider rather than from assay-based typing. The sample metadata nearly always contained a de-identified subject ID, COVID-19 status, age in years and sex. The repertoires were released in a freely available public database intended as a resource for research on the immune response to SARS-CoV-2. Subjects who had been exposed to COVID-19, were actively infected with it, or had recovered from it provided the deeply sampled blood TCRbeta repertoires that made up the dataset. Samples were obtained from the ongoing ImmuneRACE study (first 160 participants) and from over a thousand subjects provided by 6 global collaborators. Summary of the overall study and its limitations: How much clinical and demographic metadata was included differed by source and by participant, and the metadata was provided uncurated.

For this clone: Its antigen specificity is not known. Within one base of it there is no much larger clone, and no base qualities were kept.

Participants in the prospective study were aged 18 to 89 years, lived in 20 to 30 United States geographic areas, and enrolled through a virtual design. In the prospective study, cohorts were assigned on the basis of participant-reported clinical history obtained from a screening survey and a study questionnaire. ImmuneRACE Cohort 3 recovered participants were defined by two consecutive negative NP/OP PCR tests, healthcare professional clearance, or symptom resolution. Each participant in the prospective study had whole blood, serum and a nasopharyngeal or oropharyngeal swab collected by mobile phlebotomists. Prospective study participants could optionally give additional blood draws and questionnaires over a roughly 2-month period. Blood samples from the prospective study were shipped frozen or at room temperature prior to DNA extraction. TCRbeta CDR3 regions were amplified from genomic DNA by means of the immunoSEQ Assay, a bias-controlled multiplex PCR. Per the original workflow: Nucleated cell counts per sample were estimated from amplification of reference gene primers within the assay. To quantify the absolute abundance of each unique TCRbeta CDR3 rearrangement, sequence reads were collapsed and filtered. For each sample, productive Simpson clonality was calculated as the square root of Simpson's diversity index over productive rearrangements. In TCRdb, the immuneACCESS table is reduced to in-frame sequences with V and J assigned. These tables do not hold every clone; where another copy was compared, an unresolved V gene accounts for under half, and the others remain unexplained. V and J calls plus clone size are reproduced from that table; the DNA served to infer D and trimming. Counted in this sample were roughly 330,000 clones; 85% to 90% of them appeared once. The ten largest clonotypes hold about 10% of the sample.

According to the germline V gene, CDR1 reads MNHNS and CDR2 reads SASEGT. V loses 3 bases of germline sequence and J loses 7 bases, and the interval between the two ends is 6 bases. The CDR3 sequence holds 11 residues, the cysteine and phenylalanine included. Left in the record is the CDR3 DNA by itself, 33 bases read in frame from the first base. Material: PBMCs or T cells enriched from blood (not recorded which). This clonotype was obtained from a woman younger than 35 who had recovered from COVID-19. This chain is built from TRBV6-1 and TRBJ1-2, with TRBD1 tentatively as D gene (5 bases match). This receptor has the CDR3 CASSEGGGYTF. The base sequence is TGTGCCAGCAGTGAGGGGGGTGGCTACACCTTC.